This note documents a single TCR beta chain sequence. The data were obtained in a study of control samples from healthy donors and cancer patients. Germline V gives CDR1 MDHEN, CDR2 SYDVKM. The CDR3 sequence is 14 residues long. Trimming stripped 2 bases from V and 3 bases from J, with 7 bases between. Produced via immunoSEQ multiplex PCR; TCRdb's table is partial and in-frame only. The table counts fewer than 200,000 clones; 2.2% lies in the top ten. V gene TRBV28 combines with J gene TRBJ2-2; D remains unclear. The sequence came from a woman aged 30 to 39 in good health. The sample taken for sequencing was blood. CDR3 in DNA: TGTGCCAGCAGTTTAGTAGGATACACCGGGGAGCTGTTTTTT. This translates into CASSLVGYTGELFF.